The following is a T cell receptor (beta chain) sequence with its context. The antigen is not known. Measured with immunoSEQ multiplex PCR; TCRdb has only the in-frame clones, and not every one. The sample gives 100,000 or so clones, more than 90% of which show up once; roughly 2.7% is in the top ten. The sample comes from a study of siplizumab effects on memory and regulatory T cells. Study-wide points: Memory cells seemed less diverse than naive T cells, which seemed major alloresponse contributors.

CDR3 length: 15 amino acids. Trimming took 1 base from V and 4 from J, leaving 10 bases between them. Germline assignment: CDR1 SGHVS and CDR2 FNYEAQ. This TCR came from a human donor in good health. Some clones in this sample may be carry-over from other donors' samples. V is TRBV7-6 and J is TRBJ2-2; D remains unclear. The sequenced sample consisted of CD4+ T cells sorted from blood. The CDR3 region is CASSLVSISTGELFF. DNA for the CDR3: TGTGCCAGCAGCTTAGTTAGCATCTCCACCGGGGAGCTGTTTTTT.